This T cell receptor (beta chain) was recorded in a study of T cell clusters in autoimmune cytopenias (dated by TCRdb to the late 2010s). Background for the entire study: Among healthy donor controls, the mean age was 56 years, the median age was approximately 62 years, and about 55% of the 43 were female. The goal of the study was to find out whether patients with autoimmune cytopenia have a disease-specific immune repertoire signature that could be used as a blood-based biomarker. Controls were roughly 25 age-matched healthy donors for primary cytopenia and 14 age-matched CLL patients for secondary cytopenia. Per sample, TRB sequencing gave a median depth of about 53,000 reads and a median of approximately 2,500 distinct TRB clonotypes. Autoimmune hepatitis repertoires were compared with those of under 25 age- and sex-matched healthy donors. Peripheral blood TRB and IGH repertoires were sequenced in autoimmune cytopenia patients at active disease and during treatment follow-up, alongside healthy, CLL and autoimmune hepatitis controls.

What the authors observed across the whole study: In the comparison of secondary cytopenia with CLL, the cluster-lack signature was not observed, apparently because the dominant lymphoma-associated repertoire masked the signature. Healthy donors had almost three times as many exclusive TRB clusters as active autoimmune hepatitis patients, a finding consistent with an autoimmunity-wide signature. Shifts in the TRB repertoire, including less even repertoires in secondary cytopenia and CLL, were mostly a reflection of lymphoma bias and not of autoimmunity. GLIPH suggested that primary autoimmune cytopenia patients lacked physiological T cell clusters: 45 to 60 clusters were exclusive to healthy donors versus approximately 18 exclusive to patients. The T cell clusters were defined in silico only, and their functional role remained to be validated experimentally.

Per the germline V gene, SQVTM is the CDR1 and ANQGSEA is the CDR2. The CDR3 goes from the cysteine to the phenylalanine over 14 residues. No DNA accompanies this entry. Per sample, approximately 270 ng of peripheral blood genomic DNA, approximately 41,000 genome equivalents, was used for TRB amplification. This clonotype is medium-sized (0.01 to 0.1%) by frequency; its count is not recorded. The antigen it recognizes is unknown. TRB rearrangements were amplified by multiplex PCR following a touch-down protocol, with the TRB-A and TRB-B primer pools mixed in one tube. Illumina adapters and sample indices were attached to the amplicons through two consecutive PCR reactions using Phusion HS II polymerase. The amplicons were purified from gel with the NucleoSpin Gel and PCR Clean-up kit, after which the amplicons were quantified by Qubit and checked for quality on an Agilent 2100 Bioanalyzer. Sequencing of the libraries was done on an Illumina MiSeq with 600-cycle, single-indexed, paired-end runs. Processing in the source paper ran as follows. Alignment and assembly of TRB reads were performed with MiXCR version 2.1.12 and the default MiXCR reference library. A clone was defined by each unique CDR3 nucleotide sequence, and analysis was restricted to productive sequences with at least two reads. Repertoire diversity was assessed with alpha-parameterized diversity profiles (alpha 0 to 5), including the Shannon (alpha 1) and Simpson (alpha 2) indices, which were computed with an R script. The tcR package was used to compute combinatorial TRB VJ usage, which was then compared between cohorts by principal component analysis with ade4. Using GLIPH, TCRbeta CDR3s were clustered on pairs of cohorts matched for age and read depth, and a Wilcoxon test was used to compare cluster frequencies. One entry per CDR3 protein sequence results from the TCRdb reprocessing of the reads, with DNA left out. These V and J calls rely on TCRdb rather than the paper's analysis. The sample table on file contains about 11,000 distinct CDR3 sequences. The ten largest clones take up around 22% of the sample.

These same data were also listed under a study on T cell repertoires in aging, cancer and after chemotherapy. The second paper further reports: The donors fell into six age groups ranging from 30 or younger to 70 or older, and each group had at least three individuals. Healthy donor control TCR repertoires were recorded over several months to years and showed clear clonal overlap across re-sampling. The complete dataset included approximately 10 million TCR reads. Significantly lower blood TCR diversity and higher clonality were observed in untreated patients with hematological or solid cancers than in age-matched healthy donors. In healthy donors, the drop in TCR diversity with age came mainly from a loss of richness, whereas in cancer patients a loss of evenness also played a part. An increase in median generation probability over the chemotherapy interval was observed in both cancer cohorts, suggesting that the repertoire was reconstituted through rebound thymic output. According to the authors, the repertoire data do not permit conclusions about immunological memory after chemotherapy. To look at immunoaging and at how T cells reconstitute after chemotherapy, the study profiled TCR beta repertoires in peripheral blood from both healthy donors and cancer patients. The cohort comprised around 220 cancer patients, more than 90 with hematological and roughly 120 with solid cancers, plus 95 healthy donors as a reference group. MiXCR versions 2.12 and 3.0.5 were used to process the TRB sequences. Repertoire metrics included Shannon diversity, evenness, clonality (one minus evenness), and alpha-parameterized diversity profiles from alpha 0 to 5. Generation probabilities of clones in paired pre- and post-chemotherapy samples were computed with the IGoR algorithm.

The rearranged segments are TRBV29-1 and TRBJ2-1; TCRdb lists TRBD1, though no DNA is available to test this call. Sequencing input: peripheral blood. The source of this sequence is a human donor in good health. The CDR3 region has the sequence CSVTETQGVNEQFF.